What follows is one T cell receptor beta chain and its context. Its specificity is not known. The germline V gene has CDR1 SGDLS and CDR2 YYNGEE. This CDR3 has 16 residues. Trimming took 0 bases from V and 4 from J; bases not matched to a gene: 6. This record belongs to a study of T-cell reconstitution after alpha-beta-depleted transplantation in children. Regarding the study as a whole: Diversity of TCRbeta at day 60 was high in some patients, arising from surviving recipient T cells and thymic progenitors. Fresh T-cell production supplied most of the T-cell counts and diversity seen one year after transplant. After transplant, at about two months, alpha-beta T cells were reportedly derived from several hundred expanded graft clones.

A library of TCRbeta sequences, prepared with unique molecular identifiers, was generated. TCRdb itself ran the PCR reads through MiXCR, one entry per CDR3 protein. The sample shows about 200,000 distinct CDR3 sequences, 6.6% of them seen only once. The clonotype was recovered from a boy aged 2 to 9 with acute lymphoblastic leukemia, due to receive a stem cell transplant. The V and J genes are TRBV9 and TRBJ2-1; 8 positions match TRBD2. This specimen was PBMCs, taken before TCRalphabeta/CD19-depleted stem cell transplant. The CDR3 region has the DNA TGTGCCAGCAGCGTAGGAGGACTAGCCGGATACAATGAGCAGTTCTTC. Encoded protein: CASSVGGLAGYNEQFF.